These T cell receptor beta chains were read from a single sample in a study of blood T cell repertoires in COVID-19. Produced via immunoSEQ multiplex PCR; TCRdb's table is partial and in-frame only. The data hold about 300,000 clones, with roughly 91% observed a single time. Sequencing was carried out using peripheral blood. These receptors were taken from a woman aged 25-40 years with COVID-19, enrolled during active disease. The CDR3 runs from the conserved cysteine through the conserved F or W. The D gene is left open where the match is weak. The listing skips clone size in some rows; elsewhere it reads once, few, many or a size class.

D gene: TRBD1
clone size: NA
J gene: TRBJ1-2
V gene: TRBV28
CDR3 DNA: TGTGCCAGCAGTTCCCCATCCGGGACAGACTATGGCTACACCTTC
CDR3 protein: CASSSPSGTDYGYTF

D gene: NA
clone size: NA
J gene: TRBJ1-6
V gene: TRBV4-1
CDR3 DNA: TGCGCCAGCAGCCAAGGCCCGCTAAATTCACCCCTCCACTTT
CDR3 protein: CASSQGPLNSPLHF

D gene: TRBD1
clone size: NA
J gene: TRBJ1-1
V gene: TRBV6-6
CDR3 DNA: TGTGCCAGCACCGACAGGGGAGGGGTGAACACTGAAGCTTTCTTT
CDR3 protein: CASTDRGGVNTEAFF

D gene: NA
clone size: NA
J gene: TRBJ1-6
V gene: TRBV2
CDR3 DNA: TGTGCCAGCATCGGACAGCAAGACTCCTATAATTCACCCCTCCACTTT
CDR3 protein: CASIGQQDSYNSPLHF

D gene: NA
clone size: NA
J gene: TRBJ1-5
V gene: TRBV30
CDR3 DNA: TGTGCCTGGAGTGCAGGGAGGGGCGGTCAGCCCCAGCATTTT
CDR3 protein: CAWSAGRGGQPQHF

D gene: TRBD1
clone size: NA
J gene: TRBJ2-4
V gene: TRBV29-1
CDR3 DNA: TGCAGCGTTGAAACCCGCGGGCAGGGGGCTCAAAACATTCAGTACTTC
CDR3 protein: CSVETRGQGAQNIQYF

D gene: TRBD1
clone size: NA
J gene: TRBJ2-3
V gene: TRBV4-1
CDR3 DNA: TGCGCCAGCAGCCAACATAGGGGGCGACGGACAGATACGCAGTATTTT
CDR3 protein: CASSQHRGRRTDTQYF

D gene: TRBD1
clone size: NA
J gene: TRBJ2-1
V gene: TRBV5-1
CDR3 DNA: TGCGCCAGCAGCTGGCGGACAGGGCAATTCAATGAGCAGTTCTTC
CDR3 protein: CASSWRTGQFNEQFF

D gene: NA
clone size: once
J gene: TRBJ1-5
V gene: TRBV6-2/TRBV6-3
CDR3 DNA: TGTGCCAGCAGTTTATGGGGGGAGCGGCCCCAGCATTTT
CDR3 protein: CASSLWGERPQHF

D gene: NA
clone size: NA
J gene: TRBJ1-2
V gene: TRBV27
CDR3 DNA: TGTGCCAGCAGTTTATGGGGAGGCAGGGATTATGGCTACACCTTC
CDR3 protein: CASSLWGGRDYGYTF

D gene: TRBD1
clone size: NA
J gene: TRBJ2-5
V gene: TRBV29-1
CDR3 DNA: TGCAGCGGACAGGGTTCGGCGGTGGGGGAGACCCAGTACTTC
CDR3 protein: CSGQGSAVGETQYF

D gene: NA
clone size: once
J gene: TRBJ1-1
V gene: TRBV24-1
CDR3 DNA: TGTGCCACCTCCCCCGGGGGTGGGACTGAAGCTTTCTTT
CDR3 protein: CATSPGGGTEAFF

D gene: NA
clone size: NA
J gene: TRBJ2-1
V gene: TRBV28
CDR3 DNA: TGTGCCAGCAGCCCGGACAGCGGCCGGAACAATGAGCAGTTCTTC
CDR3 protein: CASSPDSGRNNEQFF

D gene: NA
clone size: NA
J gene: TRBJ2-3
V gene: TRBV28
CDR3 DNA: TGTGCCAGCAGTTTACAGAACACAGATACGCAGTATTTT
CDR3 protein: CASSLQNTDTQYF

D gene: TRBD1
clone size: NA
J gene: TRBJ1-3
V gene: TRBV6-1
CDR3 DNA: TGTGCCAGCAGTGCCAGGGGGCTCTGGGGACTTGACTCTGGAAACACCATATATTTT
CDR3 protein: CASSARGLWGLDSGNTIYF

D gene: NA
clone size: once
J gene: TRBJ1-5
V gene: TRBV6-2/TRBV6-3
CDR3 DNA: TGTGCCAGCAGCGCCATGACAGGCATTAGCAATCAGCCCCAGCATTTT
CDR3 protein: CASSAMTGISNQPQHF

D gene: TRBD2
clone size: NA
J gene: TRBJ2-7
V gene: TRBV14
CDR3 DNA: TGTGCCAGCAGCCAAGTAGGGAGGGGCTACGAGCAGTACTTC
CDR3 protein: CASSQVGRGYEQYF

D gene: NA
clone size: NA
J gene: TRBJ1-2
V gene: TRBV30
CDR3 DNA: TGTGCCTGGAGTCTGACAGCTGGCTACACCTTC
CDR3 protein: CAWSLTAGYTF

D gene: NA
clone size: NA
J gene: TRBJ2-1
V gene: TRBV6-6
CDR3 DNA: TGTGCCAGCAGTGACCGGGACACGCAACACAATGAGCAGTTCTTC
CDR3 protein: CASSDRDTQHNEQFF

D gene: TRBD1
clone size: NA
J gene: TRBJ1-4
V gene: TRBV5-5
CDR3 DNA: TGTGCCAGCAGCTTGGCGGACAGGGCCTATGAAAAACTGTTTTTT
CDR3 protein: CASSLADRAYEKLFF

D gene: NA
clone size: NA
J gene: TRBJ2-5
V gene: TRBV7-6
CDR3 DNA: TGTGCCAGCAGCTTACACACAGGACAACAAGAGACCCAGTACTTC
CDR3 protein: CASSLHTGQQETQYF

D gene: NA
clone size: few
J gene: TRBJ1-6
V gene: TRBV28
CDR3 DNA: TGTGCCAGCAGACCTGGGGGCGTTTCACCCCTCCACTTT
CDR3 protein: CASRPGGVSPLHF

D gene: TRBD1
clone size: NA
J gene: TRBJ1-3
V gene: TRBV19
CDR3 DNA: TGTGCCAGTGGACCAGACAGGGGACCCGGAAACACCATATATTTT
CDR3 protein: CASGPDRGPGNTIYF

D gene: NA
clone size: NA
J gene: TRBJ1-4
V gene: TRBV30
CDR3 DNA: TGTGCCTGGAGTTCGGGTGAAAAACTGTTTTTT
CDR3 protein: CAWSSGEKLFF

D gene: NA
clone size: few
J gene: TRBJ2-3
V gene: TRBV5-1
CDR3 DNA: TGCGCCAGCAGCGTGGGGGCCCAGAAGTATTTT
CDR3 protein: CASSVGAQKYF

D gene: NA
clone size: NA
J gene: TRBJ2-7
V gene: TRBV11-3
CDR3 DNA: TGTGCCAGCAGCTCTCCTTCGGGGTCCTACGAGCAGTACTTC
CDR3 protein: CASSSPSGSYEQYF

D gene: NA
clone size: NA
J gene: TRBJ2-5
V gene: TRBV6-1
CDR3 DNA: TGTGCCAGCAGTGAGGTAACAGGGTCCCGAGAGACCCAGTACTTC
CDR3 protein: CASSEVTGSRETQYF

D gene: TRBD2
clone size: NA
J gene: TRBJ2-2
V gene: TRBV5-1
CDR3 DNA: TGCGCCAGCAGCTCCCTAGGACTAGCGAACACCGGGGAGCTGTTTTTT
CDR3 protein: CASSSLGLANTGELFF

D gene: TRBD1
clone size: few
J gene: TRBJ1-5
V gene: TRBV5-1
CDR3 DNA: TGCGCCAGCAGCCGAGGGACAGGGGGTTATCAGCCCCAGCATTTT
CDR3 protein: CASSRGTGGYQPQHF

D gene: TRBD2
clone size: NA
J gene: TRBJ2-5
V gene: TRBV4-1
CDR3 DNA: TGCGCCAGCAGCCAAGAAGGGGGCGGGGGGGCCGCAGAGACCCAGTACTTC
CDR3 protein: CASSQEGGGGAAETQYF